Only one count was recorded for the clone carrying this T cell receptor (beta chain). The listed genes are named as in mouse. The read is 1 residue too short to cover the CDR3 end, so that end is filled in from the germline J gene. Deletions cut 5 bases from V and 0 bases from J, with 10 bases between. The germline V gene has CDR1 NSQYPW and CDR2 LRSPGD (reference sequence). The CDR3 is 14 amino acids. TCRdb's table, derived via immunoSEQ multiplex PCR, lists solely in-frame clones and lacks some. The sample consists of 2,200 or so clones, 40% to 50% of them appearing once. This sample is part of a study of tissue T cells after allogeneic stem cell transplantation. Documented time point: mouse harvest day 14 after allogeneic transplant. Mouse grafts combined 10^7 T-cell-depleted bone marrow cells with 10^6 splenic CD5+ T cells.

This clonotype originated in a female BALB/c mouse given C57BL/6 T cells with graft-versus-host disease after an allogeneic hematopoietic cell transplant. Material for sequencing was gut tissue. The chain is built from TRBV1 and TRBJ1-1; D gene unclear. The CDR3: CTCSSRQANTEVFF. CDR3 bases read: TGCACCTGCAGTTCCCGACAAGCAAACACAGAAGTCTTC.